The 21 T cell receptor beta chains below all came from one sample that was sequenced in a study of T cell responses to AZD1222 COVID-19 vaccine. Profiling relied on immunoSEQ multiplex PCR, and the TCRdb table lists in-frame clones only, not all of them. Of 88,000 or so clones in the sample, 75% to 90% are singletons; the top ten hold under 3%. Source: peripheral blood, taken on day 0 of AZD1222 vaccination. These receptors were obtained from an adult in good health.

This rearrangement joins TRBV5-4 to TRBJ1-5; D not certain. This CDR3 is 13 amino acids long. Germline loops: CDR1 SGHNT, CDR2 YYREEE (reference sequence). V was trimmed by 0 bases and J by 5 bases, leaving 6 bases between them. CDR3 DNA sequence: TGTGCCAGCAGCTTGGGGTTTGATCAGCCCCAGCATTTT. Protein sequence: CASSLGFDQPQHF.

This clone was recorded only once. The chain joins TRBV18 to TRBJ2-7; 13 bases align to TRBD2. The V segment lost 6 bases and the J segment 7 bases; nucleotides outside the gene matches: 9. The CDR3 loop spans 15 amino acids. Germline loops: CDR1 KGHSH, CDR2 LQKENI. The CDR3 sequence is CASSVRTSGSGEQYF. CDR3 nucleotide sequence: TGTGCCAGCTCCGTCCGGACTAGCGGGAGTGGAGAGCAGTACTTC.

In DNA form, the CDR3 reads TGTGCCAGTAGGCTCGCAGGGTACCCTGGAAACACCATATATTTT. Protein: CASRLAGYPGNTIYF. The chain couples TRBV19 to TRBJ1-3, with TRBD1 as a possible D gene (5 bases). This CDR3 region has 15 residues. Germline V gene sequence: CDR1 LNHDA, CDR2 SQIVND (reference sequence). V dropped 6 bases and J dropped 2 bases, with 14 bases sitting between them.

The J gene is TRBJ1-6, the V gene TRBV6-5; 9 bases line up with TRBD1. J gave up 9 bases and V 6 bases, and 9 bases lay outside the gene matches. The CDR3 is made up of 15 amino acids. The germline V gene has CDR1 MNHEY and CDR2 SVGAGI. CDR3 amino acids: CASRRAGTGFSPLHF. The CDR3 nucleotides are TGTGCCAGCAGGCGAGCCGGGACAGGGTTTTCACCCCTCCACTTT.

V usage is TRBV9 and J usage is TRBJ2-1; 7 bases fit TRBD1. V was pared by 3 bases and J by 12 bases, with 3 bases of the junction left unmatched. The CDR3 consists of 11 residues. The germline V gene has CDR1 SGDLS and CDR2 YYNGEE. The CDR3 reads CASSGYRGQFF. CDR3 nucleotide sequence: TGTGCCAGCAGCGGATACAGGGGGCAGTTCTTC.

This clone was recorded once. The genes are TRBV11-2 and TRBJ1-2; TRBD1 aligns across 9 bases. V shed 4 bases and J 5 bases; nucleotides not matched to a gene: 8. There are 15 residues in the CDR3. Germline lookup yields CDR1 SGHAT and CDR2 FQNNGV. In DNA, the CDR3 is TGTGCCAGCAGCTACTCGACAGGGGGGTTATATGGCTACACCTTC. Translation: CASSYSTGGLYGYTF.

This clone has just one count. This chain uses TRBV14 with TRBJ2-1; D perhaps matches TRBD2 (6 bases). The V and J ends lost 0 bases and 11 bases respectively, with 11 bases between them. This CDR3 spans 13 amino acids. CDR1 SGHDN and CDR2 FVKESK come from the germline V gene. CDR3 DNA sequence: TGTGCCAGCAGCCAAGATCGGGGGACTCAGCAGTTCTTC. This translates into CASSQDRGTQQFF.

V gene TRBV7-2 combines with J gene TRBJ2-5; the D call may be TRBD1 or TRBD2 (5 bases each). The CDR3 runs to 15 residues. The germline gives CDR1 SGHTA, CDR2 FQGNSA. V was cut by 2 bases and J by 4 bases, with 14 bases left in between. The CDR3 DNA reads TGTGCCAGCAGCTTAAACGGCCGGGGCTCAGAGACCCAGTACTTC. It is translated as CASSLNGRGSETQYF.

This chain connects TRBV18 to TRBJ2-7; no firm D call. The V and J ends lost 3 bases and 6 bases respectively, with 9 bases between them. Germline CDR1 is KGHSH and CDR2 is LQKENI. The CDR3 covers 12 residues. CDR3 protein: CASSPNTLEQYF. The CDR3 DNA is TGTGCCAGCTCACCGAATACCCTCGAGCAGTACTTC. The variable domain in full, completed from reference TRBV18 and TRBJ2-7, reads NAGVMQNPRHLVRRRGQEARLRCSPMKGHSHVYWYRQLPEEGLKFMVYLQKENIIDESGMPKERFSAEFPKEGPSILRIQQVVRGDSAAYFCASSPNTLEQYFGPGTRLTVT.

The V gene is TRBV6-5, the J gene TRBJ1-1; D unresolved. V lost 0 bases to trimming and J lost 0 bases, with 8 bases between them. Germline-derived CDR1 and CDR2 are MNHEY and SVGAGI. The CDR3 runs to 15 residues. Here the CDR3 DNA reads TGTGCCAGCAGTTACTCCGGGGAGGTGAACACTGAAGCTTTCTTT. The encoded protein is CASSYSGEVNTEAFF.

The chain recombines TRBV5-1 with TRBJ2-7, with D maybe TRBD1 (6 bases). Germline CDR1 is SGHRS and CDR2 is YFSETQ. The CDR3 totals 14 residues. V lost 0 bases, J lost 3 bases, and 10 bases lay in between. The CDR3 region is CASSLDAQGYEQYF. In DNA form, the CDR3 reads TGCGCCAGCAGCTTGGACGCACAGGGCTACGAGCAGTACTTC.

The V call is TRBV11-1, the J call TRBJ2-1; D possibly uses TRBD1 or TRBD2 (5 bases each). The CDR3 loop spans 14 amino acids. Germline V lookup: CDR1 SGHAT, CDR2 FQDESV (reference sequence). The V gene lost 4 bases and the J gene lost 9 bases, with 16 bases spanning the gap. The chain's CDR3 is CASSYRDLASEQFF. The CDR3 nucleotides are TGTGCCAGCAGCTATAGGGACCTAGCTAGTGAGCAGTTCTTC.

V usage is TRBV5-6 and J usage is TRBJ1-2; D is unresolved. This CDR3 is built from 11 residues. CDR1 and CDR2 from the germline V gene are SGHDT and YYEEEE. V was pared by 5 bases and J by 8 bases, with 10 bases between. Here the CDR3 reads CASRTEGGYTF. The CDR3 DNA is TGTGCCAGCAGAACGGAAGGAGGCTACACCTTC. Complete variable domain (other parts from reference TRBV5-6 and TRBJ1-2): DAGVTQSPTHLIKTRGQQVTLRCSPKSGHDTVSWYQQALGQGPQFIFQYYEEEERQRGNFPDRFSGHQFPNYSSELNVNALLLGDSALYLCASRTEGGYTFGSGTRLTVV.

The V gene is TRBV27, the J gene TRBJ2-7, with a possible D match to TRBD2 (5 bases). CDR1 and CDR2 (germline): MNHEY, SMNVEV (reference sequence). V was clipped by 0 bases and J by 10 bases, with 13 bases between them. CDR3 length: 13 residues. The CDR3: CASSLSTRVAQYF. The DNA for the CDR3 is TGTGCCAGCAGTTTATCGACGCGGGTCGCACAGTACTTC.

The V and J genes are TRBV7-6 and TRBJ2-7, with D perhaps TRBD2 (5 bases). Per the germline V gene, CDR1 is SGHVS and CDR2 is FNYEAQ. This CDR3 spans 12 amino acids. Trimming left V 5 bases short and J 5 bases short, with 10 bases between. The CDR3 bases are TGTGCCAGCAGCCGGGCGGAGGACGAGCAGTACTTC. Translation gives CASSRAEDEQYF.

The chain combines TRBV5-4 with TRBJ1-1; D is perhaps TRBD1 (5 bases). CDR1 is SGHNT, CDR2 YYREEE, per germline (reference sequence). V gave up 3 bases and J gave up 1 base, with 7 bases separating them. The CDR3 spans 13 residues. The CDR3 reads CASSYDRNTEAFF. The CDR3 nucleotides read TGTGCCAGCAGCTACGACAGGAACACTGAAGCTTTCTTT. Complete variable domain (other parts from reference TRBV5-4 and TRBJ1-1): ETGVTQSPTHLIKTRGQQVTLRCSSQSGHNTVSWYQQALGQGPQFIFQYYREEENGRGNFPPRFSGLQFPNYSSELNVNALELDDSALYLCASSYDRNTEAFFGQGTRLTVV.

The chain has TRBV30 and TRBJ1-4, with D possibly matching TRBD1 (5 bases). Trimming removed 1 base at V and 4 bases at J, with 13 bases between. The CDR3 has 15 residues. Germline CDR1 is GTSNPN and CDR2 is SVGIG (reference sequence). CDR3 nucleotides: TGTGCCTGGAGTGCTAAGGGACTCCTTAATGAAAAACTGTTTTTT. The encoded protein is CAWSAKGLLNEKLFF.

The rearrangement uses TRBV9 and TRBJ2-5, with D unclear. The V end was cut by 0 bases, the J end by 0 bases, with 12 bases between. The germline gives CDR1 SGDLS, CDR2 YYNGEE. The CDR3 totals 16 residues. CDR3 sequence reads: CASSVGGRANQETQYF. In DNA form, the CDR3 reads TGTGCCAGCAGCGTAGGTGGTAGGGCAAACCAAGAGACCCAGTACTTC. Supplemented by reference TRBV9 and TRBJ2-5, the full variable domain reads DSGVTQTPKHLITATGQRVTLRCSPRSGDLSVYWYQQSLDQGLQFLIQYYNGEERAKGNILERFSAQQFPDLHSELNLSSLELGDSALYFCASSVGGRANQETQYFGPGTRLLVL.

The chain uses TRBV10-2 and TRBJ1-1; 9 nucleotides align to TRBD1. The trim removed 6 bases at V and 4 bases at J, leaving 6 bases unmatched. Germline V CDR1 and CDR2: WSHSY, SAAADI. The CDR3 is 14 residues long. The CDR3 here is CASRLQGAPTEAFF. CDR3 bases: TGCGCCAGCAGACTACAGGGGGCGCCCACTGAAGCTTTCTTT.

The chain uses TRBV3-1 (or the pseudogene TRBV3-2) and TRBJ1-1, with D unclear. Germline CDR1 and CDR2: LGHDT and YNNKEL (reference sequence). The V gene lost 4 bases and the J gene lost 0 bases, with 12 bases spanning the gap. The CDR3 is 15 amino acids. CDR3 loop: CASSPRTALNTEAFF. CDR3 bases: TGTGCCAGCAGCCCCCGGACGGCTTTGAACACTGAAGCTTTCTTT.

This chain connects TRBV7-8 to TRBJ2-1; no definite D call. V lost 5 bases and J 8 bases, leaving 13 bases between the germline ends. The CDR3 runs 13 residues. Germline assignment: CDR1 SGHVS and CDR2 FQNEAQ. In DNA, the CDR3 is TGTGCCAGCAGCCTAGGAGACGTGGATGAGCAGTTCTTC. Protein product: CASSLGDVDEQFF. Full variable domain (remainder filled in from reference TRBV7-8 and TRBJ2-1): GAGVSQSPRYKVAKRGQDVALRCDPISGHVSLFWYQQALGQGPEFLTYFQNEAQLDKSGLPSDRFFAERPEGSVSTLKIQRTQQEDSAVYLCASSLGDVDEQFFGPGTRLTVL.